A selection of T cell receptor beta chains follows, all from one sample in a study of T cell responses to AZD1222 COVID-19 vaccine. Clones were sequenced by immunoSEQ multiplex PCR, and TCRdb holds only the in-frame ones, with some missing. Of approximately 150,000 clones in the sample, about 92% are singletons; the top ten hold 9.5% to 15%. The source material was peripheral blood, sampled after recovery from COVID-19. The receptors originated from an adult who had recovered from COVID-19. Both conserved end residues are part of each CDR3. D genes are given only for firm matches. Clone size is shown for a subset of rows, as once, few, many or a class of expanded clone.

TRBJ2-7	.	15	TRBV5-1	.	CASSFSGSGSYEQYF	TGCGCCAGCAGCTTTTCCGGGAGTGGCTCCTACGAGCAGTACTTC
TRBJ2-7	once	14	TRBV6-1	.	CASSEGGASYEQYF	TGTGCCAGCAGTGAAGGTGGGGCCTCCTACGAGCAGTACTTC
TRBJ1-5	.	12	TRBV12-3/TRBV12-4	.	CASSLSETPQHF	TGTGCCAGCAGCCTGTCCGAGACGCCCCAGCATTTT
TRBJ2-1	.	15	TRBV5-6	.	CASSLVASGSNEQFF	TGTGCCAGCAGCTTAGTGGCCAGTGGTAGCAATGAGCAGTTCTTC
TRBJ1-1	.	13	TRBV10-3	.	CAISESKDTEAFF	TGTGCCATCAGTGAGTCTAAGGACACTGAAGCTTTCTTT
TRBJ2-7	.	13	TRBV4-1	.	CASSQGVFYEQYF	TGCGCCAGCAGCCAGGGCGTCTTTTACGAGCAGTACTTC
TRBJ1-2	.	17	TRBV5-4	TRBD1	CASSFLPGQASIYGYTF	TGTGCCAGCAGCTTCCTTCCGGGACAGGCGTCGATTTATGGCTACACCTTC
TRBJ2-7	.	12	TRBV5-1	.	CASSLDGYEQYF	TGCGCCAGCAGCTTGGACGGGTACGAGCAGTACTTC
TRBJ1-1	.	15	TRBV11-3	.	CASSFRGGGDTEAFF	TGTGCCAGCAGCTTTAGAGGAGGTGGGGACACTGAAGCTTTCTTT
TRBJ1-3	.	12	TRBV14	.	CASSPIGNTIYF	TGTGCCAGCAGCCCCATCGGAAACACCATATATTTT
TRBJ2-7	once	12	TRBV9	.	CATTLYRYEQYF	TGTGCCACCACTCTTTACAGGTACGAGCAGTACTTC
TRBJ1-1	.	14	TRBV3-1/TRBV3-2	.	CASSRMTMNTEAFF	TGTGCCAGCAGTCGGATGACTATGAACACTGAAGCTTTCTTT
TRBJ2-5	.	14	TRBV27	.	CASSFLGLQETQYF	TGTGCCAGCAGTTTTCTGGGCCTTCAAGAGACCCAGTACTTC
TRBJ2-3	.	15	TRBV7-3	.	CASSFRLDGADTQYF	TGTGCCAGCAGCTTCCGACTCGATGGAGCAGATACGCAGTATTTT
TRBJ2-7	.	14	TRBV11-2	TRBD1	CASSTPGTGWKQYF	TGTGCCAGCAGCACCCCCGGGACAGGGTGGAAGCAGTACTTC
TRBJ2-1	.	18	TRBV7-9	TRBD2	CASSLVGLAGGPGNEQFF	TGTGCCAGCAGCTTAGTTGGACTAGCGGGAGGGCCGGGGAATGAGCAGTTCTTC
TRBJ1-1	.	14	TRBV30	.	CAVSPGTENTEAFF	TGTGCCGTTTCCCCAGGGACCGAAAACACTGAAGCTTTCTTT
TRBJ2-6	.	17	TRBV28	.	CASNYRTKKAGANVLTF	TGTGCCAGCAATTACCGAACTAAAAAGGCTGGGGCCAACGTCCTGACTTTC
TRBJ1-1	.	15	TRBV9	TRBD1	CASSVGQGEDTEAFF	TGTGCCAGCAGCGTCGGACAGGGGGAAGACACTGAAGCTTTCTTT
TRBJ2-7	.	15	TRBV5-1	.	CASSLGGGASYEQYF	TGCGCCAGCAGCTTGGGCGGGGGCGCGTCCTACGAGCAGTACTTC
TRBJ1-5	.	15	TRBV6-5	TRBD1	CASSYSGQTHEPQHF	TGTGCCAGCAGTTATTCGGGACAGACCCATGAGCCCCAGCATTTT
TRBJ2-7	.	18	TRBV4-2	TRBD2	CASSQDTPTSGTPYEQYF	TGTGCCAGCAGCCAAGATACCCCCACTAGCGGTACCCCCTACGAGCAGTACTTC
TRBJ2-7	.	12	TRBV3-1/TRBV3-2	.	CASSQSSYEQYF	TGTGCCAGCAGCCAGTCCTCATACGAGCAGTACTTC
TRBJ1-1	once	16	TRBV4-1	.	CASSQWASEENTEAFF	TGCGCCAGCAGCCAATGGGCGAGCGAGGAGAACACTGAAGCTTTCTTT
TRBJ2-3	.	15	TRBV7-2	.	CASSSGGRSTDTQYF	TGTGCCAGCAGCTCTGGCGGAAGAAGCACAGATACGCAGTATTTT
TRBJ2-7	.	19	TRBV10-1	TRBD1	CASSESRDSLAHRSYEQYF	TGCGCCAGCAGTGAGTCGAGGGACAGTTTGGCTCATCGCTCCTACGAGCAGTACTTC
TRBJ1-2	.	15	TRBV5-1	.	CASSLDPERSAGYTF	TGCGCCAGCAGCTTGGATCCTGAGCGGTCTGCTGGCTACACCTTC
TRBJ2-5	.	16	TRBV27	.	CASSQTPMGFQETQYF	TGTGCCAGCAGCCAAACACCCATGGGATTCCAAGAGACCCAGTACTTC
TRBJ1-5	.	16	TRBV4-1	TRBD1	CASSQAGTASDQPQHF	TGCGCCAGCAGCCAAGCCGGGACAGCCTCAGATCAGCCCCAGCATTTT
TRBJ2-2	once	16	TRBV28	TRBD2	CASSLFRREATGELFF	TGTGCCAGCAGTTTATTCAGGCGGGAGGCCACCGGGGAGCTGTTTTTT
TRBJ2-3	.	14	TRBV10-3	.	CAISESTGADTQYF	TGTGCCATCAGTGAGTCGACGGGGGCAGATACGCAGTATTTT
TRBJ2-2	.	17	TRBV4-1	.	CASSQAPRRENTGELFF	TGCGCCAGCAGCCAAGCCCCCAGGCGGGAGAACACCGGGGAGCTGTTTTTT